This T cell receptor beta chain was identified in a study of response to subunit inactivated influenza vaccine. General study results and limits: A suggestion made by the authors is that each seasonal influenza vaccination recruits few new T cells.

TCRdb independently ran MiXCR on the RT-PCR reads; one entry per CDR3 protein. The data show 700,000 to 900,000 distinct CDR3 sequences, around 20% seen once. As regards this clonotype: Antigen: not known.

Per germline, CDR1 SGDLS and CDR2 YYNGEE. V was trimmed by 0 bases and J by 7 bases, leaving 17 bases between them. The CDR3 length is 16 residues. The J gene is TRBJ2-1, the V gene TRBV9; possible D gene TRBD2, 6 bases. The receptor was isolated from a middle-aged man who received an inactivated influenza vaccine. Sequences were derived from PBMCs from blood, sampled about 5 days after vaccination. CDR3 region: CASSVAPGGGVNEQFF. CDR3 nucleotides: TGTGCCAGCAGCGTAGCCCCCGGGGGTGGAGTAAATGAGCAGTTCTTC.